The 20 T cell receptor beta chains in this list originate from one sample, sequenced in a study of graft-versus-host responses after intestinal transplantation. The method was immunoSEQ multiplex PCR; TCRdb's version includes in-frame clones alone and lacks a portion of them. The data show several thousand clones, around 28% seen once. Sequencing was performed on alloreactive CD4+ T cells from a mixed lymphocyte reaction culture, taken before intestinal transplant. Subset meaning: CFSE-low proliferating T cells sorted from roughly six-day pre-transplant mixed lymphocyte reaction (GvH or HvG direction). The source is a human patient who received an intestinal transplant.

By share, this clone ranks as medium-sized. CDR3 DNA sequence: TGTGCCAGTATCCCCTTGGCCGGGGGAGCTTTCTTT. The encoded protein is CASIPLAGGAFF. The J gene is TRBJ1-1, the V gene TRBV19; tentative D call: TRBD1 (5 bases). There are 12 residues in the CDR3. In germline, CDR1 is LNHDA, CDR2 SQIVND (reference sequence). The V end lost 7 bases, the J end lost 10 bases, and 16 bases lay between the germline ends.

V gene TRBV6-5 combines with J gene TRBJ2-1; D is ambiguous. The CDR3 extends over 12 amino acids. From germline, CDR1 is MNHEY and CDR2 SVGAGI. The V end lost 4 bases, the J end lost 12 bases, and 13 bases lay between the germline ends. DNA for the CDR3: TGTGCCAGCAGTTCCCCGACCTTAGGGCAGTTCTTC. It specifies CASSSPTLGQFF.

DNA of the CDR3: TGTGCCAGCAGCGCGACGACAGGGGTTGTAAATACGCAGTATTTT. As protein: CASSATTGVVNTQYF. V gene TRBV9 combines with J gene TRBJ2-3; TRBD1 matches at 8 bases. V lost 3 bases to trimming and J lost 7 bases; unmatched junction nucleotides: 10. The CDR3 runs to 15 residues. Per the germline V gene, CDR1 is SGDLS and CDR2 is YYNGEE.

This chain links TRBV6-9 with TRBJ1-2; TRBD1 might be the D (6 bases). The CDR3 covers 14 residues. With 8 bases removed from V and 8 bases from J, the gap between germline ends came to 21 bases. Germline CDR1 is MNHGY and CDR2 is SVAAGI. CDR3 protein: CASHFVRGMGGYTF. The CDR3 coding sequence is TGTGCCAGCCATTTCGTGAGGGGGATGGGAGGCTACACCTTC.

The J gene is TRBJ1-1, the V gene TRBV7-2, with a tentative D call TRBD1 (6 bases). Per the germline V gene, CDR1 is SGHTA and CDR2 is FQGNSA. The CDR3 extends over 14 amino acids. V shed 5 bases and J shed 3 bases, with 13 bases lying between them. DNA of the CDR3: TGTGCCAGCAGCGTTCAGGGGTTGGACACTGAAGCTTTCTTT. This encodes CASSVQGLDTEAFF.

This clone was observed a handful of times. The CDR3 region is CASRTGGSYNEQFF. Here the CDR3 DNA reads TGTGCCAGCAGGACAGGGGGGTCCTACAATGAGCAGTTCTTC. J is TRBJ2-1 and V is TRBV28; 9 nucleotides match TRBD1. Germline CDR1 is MDHEN and CDR2 is SYDVKM. The ends lost 6 bases at V and 1 base at J; junction bases unmatched: 1. This CDR3 region has 14 residues.

The genes are TRBV6-5 and TRBJ1-5, with 8 positions matching TRBD1. Germline loops: CDR1 MNHEY, CDR2 SVGAGI. The CDR3 extends over 14 amino acids. V gave up 4 bases and J gave up 8 bases; unmatched junction bases: 7. The CDR3 spells CASSLTGVGKPQHF. The CDR3 DNA reads TGTGCCAGCAGTTTGACAGGGGTTGGCAAGCCCCAGCATTTT.

The V call is TRBV28, the J call TRBJ1-4; D ambiguous. V was trimmed by 7 bases and J by 4 bases, leaving 13 bases between them. CDR1 and CDR2 from the germline V gene are MDHEN and SYDVKM. This CDR3 spans 14 amino acids. The CDR3 coding sequence is TGTGCCAGCACTCTTGAGTATGGTAATGAAAAACTGTTTTTT. It codes for CASTLEYGNEKLFF.

The gene calls are TRBV5-6 and TRBJ1-1; D call uncertain. V was trimmed by 5 bases and J by 1 base, leaving 9 bases between them. Germline CDR1 is SGHDT and CDR2 is YYEEEE. The CDR3 contains 13 residues. The CDR3 loop reads CASRYRGNTEAFF. In DNA form, the CDR3 reads TGTGCCAGCAGGTACCGGGGGAACACTGAAGCTTTCTTT.

This clone is medium-sized by share. This rearrangement joins TRBV21-1 to TRBJ2-1. TRBV21-1 is a documented pseudogene. This CDR3 region has 17 residues. The CDR3 DNA reads TGTGCCAGCAGCAAAGCTGGATCCCAGACGCGCCACAATGAGCAGTTCTTC. Protein: CASSKAGSQTRHNEQFF.

The chain employs TRBV5-1 and TRBJ2-1, with 8 bases matching TRBD2. Germline CDR1 and CDR2: SGHRS and YFSETQ. The CDR3 loop spans 15 amino acids. J gave up 6 bases and V 4 bases, and 9 bases lay outside the gene matches. In nucleotides, the CDR3 is TGCGCCAGCAGCCCCCTGACGGGAGGGCCCAATGAGCAGTTCTTC. This translates into CASSPLTGGPNEQFF.

The chain combines TRBV11-3 with TRBJ2-7; TRBD2 agrees at 14 bases. In germline, CDR1 is SGHNT, CDR2 YENEEA. The V gene end was trimmed by 5 bases and the J gene end by 8 bases; junction bases not matched to a gene: 5. The CDR3 contains 14 residues. The CDR3 nucleotides read TGTGCCAGCAGCACGGGACTAGCGGGAGCGCAGCAGTACTTC. Amino acid sequence: CASSTGLAGAQQYF.

The chain carries TRBV6-5 and TRBJ2-2, with D uncertain. V was cut by 3 bases and J by 3 bases, with 8 bases left in between. This CDR3 is 14 amino acids long. Germline CDR1 is MNHEY and CDR2 is SVGAGI. CDR3 DNA: TGTGCCAGCAGTTATCACAGATACACCGGGGAGCTGTTTTTT. Protein: CASSYHRYTGELFF.

This clone was counted a few times. V usage is TRBV11-3 and J usage is TRBJ2-3; no clear D. V lost 3 bases to trimming and J lost 2 bases, with 3 bases between them. The CDR3 runs to 12 residues. CDR1 and CDR2 from the germline V gene are SGHNT and YENEEA. The CDR3 DNA reads as TGTGCCAGCAGCTTCAACACAGATACGCAGTATTTT. Translating it yields CASSFNTDTQYF. Supplemented by reference TRBV11-3 and TRBJ2-3, the full variable domain reads EAGVVQSPRYKIIEKKQPVAFWCNPISGHNTLYWYLQNLGQGPELLIRYENEEAVDDSQLPKDRFSAERLKGVDSTLKIQPAELGDSAVYLCASSFNTDTQYFGPGTRLTVL.

This clone was seen more than once but under ten times. The chain recombines TRBV6-1 with TRBJ2-1; tentative D call: TRBD2 (6 bases). With 3 bases removed from V and 1 base from J, the gap between germline ends came to 13 bases. The CDR3 is made up of 16 amino acids. Germline values: CDR1 MNHNS, CDR2 SASEGT. The CDR3, as DNA: TGTGCCAGCAGTGACGGCGGGACTCCGTCCTACAATGAGCAGTTCTTC. Protein product: CASSDGGTPSYNEQFF.

This clone was counted a few times. The CDR3 DNA reads as TGTGCCAGCAGTCCCGTCTTTGGGGGAGTGGACATTCAGTACTTC. Its translation: CASSPVFGGVDIQYF. The chain has TRBV6-5 and TRBJ2-4; D tentatively reads TRBD1 or TRBD2 (5 bases each). Germline loops: CDR1 MNHEY, CDR2 SVGAGI. V lost 5 bases to trimming and J lost 8 bases, with 19 bases between them. The CDR3 loop spans 15 amino acids.

This clone has a handful of counts. This chain links TRBV6-6 with TRBJ1-2; no clear D gene. The germline V gene encodes CDR1 MNHNY and CDR2 SVGAGI (reference sequence). The CDR3 is made up of 15 amino acids. The ends were cut back, 0 bases at V and 5 bases at J, with 13 bases in the middle. The CDR3 DNA follows: TGTGCCAGCAGTTACTCGTTGGCAGGTTCTTATGGCTACACCTTC. Its protein is CASSYSLAGSYGYTF.

The rearrangement links TRBV27 to TRBJ1-1, with D perhaps TRBD1 (6 bases). The CDR3 contains 14 residues. Trimming removed 3 bases at V and 3 bases at J, with 11 bases between. The germline gives CDR1 MNHEY, CDR2 SMNVEV (reference sequence). CDR3 sequence (DNA): TGTGCCAGCAGTTTGGGGGCGAGGGACACTGAAGCTTTCTTT. Translated: CASSLGARDTEAFF.

The chain employs TRBV9 and TRBJ2-1; no firm D call. The germline gives CDR1 SGDLS, CDR2 YYNGEE. Deletions cut 0 bases from V and 0 bases from J, with 7 bases between. There are 15 residues in the CDR3. As DNA, the CDR3 is TGTGCCAGCAGCGTAGACGCACACTCCTACAATGAGCAGTTCTTC. Translated, it gives CASSVDAHSYNEQFF. The complete variable domain, with remaining parts taken from reference TRBV9 and TRBJ2-1, reads DSGVTQTPKHLITATGQRVTLRCSPRSGDLSVYWYQQSLDQGLQFLIQYYNGEERAKGNILERFSAQQFPDLHSELNLSSLELGDSALYFCASSVDAHSYNEQFFGPGTRLTVL.

The rearrangement uses TRBV6-5 and TRBJ2-7, with TRBD1 identical over 9 bases. There are 15 residues in the CDR3. Germline V gene lookup returns CDR1 MNHEY and CDR2 SVGAGI. With V trimmed by 6 bases and J by 4 bases, 10 bases remained unmatched. The CDR3 nucleotides read TGTGCCAGCAGGCCAACCGGGACAGGGTTTTACGAGCAGTACTTC. Amino acid sequence: CASRPTGTGFYEQYF.